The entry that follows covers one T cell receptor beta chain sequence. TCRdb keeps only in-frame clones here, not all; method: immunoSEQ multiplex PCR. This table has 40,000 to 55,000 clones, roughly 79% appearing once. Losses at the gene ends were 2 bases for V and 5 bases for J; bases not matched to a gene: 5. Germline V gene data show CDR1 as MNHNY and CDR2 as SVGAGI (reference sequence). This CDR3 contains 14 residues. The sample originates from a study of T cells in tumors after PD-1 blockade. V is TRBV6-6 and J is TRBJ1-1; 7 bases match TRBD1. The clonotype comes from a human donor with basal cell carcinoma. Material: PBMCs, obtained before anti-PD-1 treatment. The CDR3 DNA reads TGTGCCAGCAGTTACAAGGGGGCTTGGACTGAAGCTTTCTTT. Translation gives CASSYKGAWTEAFF.